The rows below give T cell receptor beta chains drawn from one sample of a study of T cell responses to AZD1222 COVID-19 vaccine. This table comes from immunoSEQ multiplex PCR, and its TCRdb copy is limited to in-frame clones, with some not included. The sample carries 120,000 or so clones, more than 80% recorded once. Source: peripheral blood, taken on day 0 of AZD1222 vaccination. The receptors were gathered from an adult in good health. The CDR3 runs from the conserved cysteine through the conserved F or W. Fields, in order: V gene, clone size, D gene, J gene, CDR3 DNA, CDR3 protein. A D gene is named only where the DNA matches it firmly. Only part of the rows carry a size: once, few, many, or a class if the clone is expanded.

>TRBV5-4|NA|NA|TRBJ2-3
TGTGCCAGCAGCAATCCCCCGGGACGTCGGATGACAGATACGCAGTATTTT
CASSNPPGRRMTDTQYF
>TRBV6-2/TRBV6-3|NA|NA|TRBJ2-7
TGTGCCAGCAGTCAACCCGAATCATCGACATGGCAGGTCAACTCCTACGAGCAGTACTTC
CASSQPESSTWQVNSYEQYF
>TRBV6-4|NA|NA|TRBJ2-7
TGTGCCAGCAGTGAGGAAGCTTCAAGCTCCTACGAGCAGTACTTC
CASSEEASSSYEQYF
>TRBV10-3|NA|NA|TRBJ1-1
TGTGCCATCAGGACCTTTACGAACACTGAAGCTTTCTTT
CAIRTFTNTEAFF
>TRBV4-2|NA|TRBD2|TRBJ2-1
TGTGCCAGCAGCCAAGCGACTAGCGGGACCTCCTACAATGAGCAGTTCTTC
CASSQATSGTSYNEQFF
>TRBV6-1|once|TRBD2|TRBJ2-2
TGTGCCAGCAGTAAAGGGACTAGCGGGAGAAGAAACACCGGGGAGCTGTTTTTT
CASSKGTSGRRNTGELFF
>TRBV9|NA|NA|TRBJ2-2
TGTGCCAGCAGCGTAGGAGACAGAAACACCGGGGAGCTGTTTTTT
CASSVGDRNTGELFF
>TRBV27|NA|TRBD2|TRBJ2-1
TGTGCCAGCAGTTCTGGGGGGGTCTCCTACAATGAGCAGTTCTTC
CASSSGGVSYNEQFF
>TRBV4-2|NA|NA|TRBJ2-7
TGTGCCAGCAGCCAAGATCCAGGGGCCTACGAGCAGTACTTC
CASSQDPGAYEQYF
>TRBV27|NA|NA|TRBJ2-6
TGTGCCAGCAGTTTAAGAGAGGGCAACGTCCTGACTTTC
CASSLREGNVLTF
>TRBV24-1|NA|NA|TRBJ1-5
TGTGCCACCAGTGATCTCGGGGACGATCAGCCCCAGCATTTT
CATSDLGDDQPQHF
>TRBV29-1|NA|TRBD2|TRBJ2-2
TGCAGCGTACGTGAGCGGGAGGACACCGGGGAGCTGTTTTTT
CSVREREDTGELFF
>TRBV5-1|NA|TRBD1|TRBJ1-3
TGCGCCAGCAGTCGGGACAGGACCCATGGAAACACCATATATTTT
CASSRDRTHGNTIYF
>TRBV27|NA|TRBD2|TRBJ2-1
TGTGCCAGCAGTTTATTAATGTCGGGAGGCGATGAGCAGTTCTTC
CASSLLMSGGDEQFF
>TRBV4-3|NA|NA|TRBJ2-2
TGCGCCAGCAGCCAGGGGACGGGGAACACCGGGGAGCTGTTTTTT
CASSQGTGNTGELFF
>TRBV6-5|NA|NA|TRBJ1-1
TGTGCCAGCAGTTACGCCGGCTTGAACACTGAAGCTTTCTTT
CASSYAGLNTEAFF
>TRBV10-1|few|NA|TRBJ2-2
TGCGCCAGCAGAAAAGCAGAGAACACCGGGGAGCTGTTTTTT
CASRKAENTGELFF
>TRBV6-5|NA|NA|TRBJ1-1
TGTGCCACTCAGATTAATGCGAACACTGAAGCTTTCTTT
CATQINANTEAFF
>TRBV7-6|few|NA|TRBJ2-1
TGTGCCAGCAGCCCCCTCCGACTCGGGACGGACATTACGGATGAGCAGTTCTTC
CASSPLRLGTDITDEQFF
>TRBV5-1|NA|NA|TRBJ1-1
TGCGCCAGCAGCTTACAGGGGAACACTGAAGCTTTCTTT
CASSLQGNTEAFF
>TRBV9|NA|NA|TRBJ2-1
TGTGCCAGCAGCGTAGATGTGGGTGACGGGAGATTGGGGGGTGAGCAGTTCTTC
CASSVDVGDGRLGGEQFF
>TRBV5-4|NA|TRBD1|TRBJ1-4
TGTGCCAGCAGCTCCCCCGGGACAGGTGAAAAACTGTTTTTT
CASSSPGTGEKLFF
>TRBV27|NA|NA|TRBJ1-1
TGTGCCAGCAGTTCACTCGGCAATCCGAACACTGAAGCTTTCTTT
CASSSLGNPNTEAFF
>TRBV7-2|few|TRBD1|TRBJ1-2
TGTGCCAGCAGCTTAGATGGCAGGGGGTACTATGGCTACACCTTC
CASSLDGRGYYGYTF
>TRBV6-5|NA|NA|TRBJ1-3
TGTGCCAGCAGTTACTCCGAAAACTCTGGAAACACCATATATTTT
CASSYSENSGNTIYF
>TRBV7-9|NA|TRBD2|TRBJ2-7
TGTGCCAGCAGGCGGGAGTACGAGCAGTACTTC
CASRREYEQYF
>TRBV28|NA|NA|TRBJ2-7
TGTAAGACCTCGGGGGCCAGCTCCTACGAGCAGTACTTC
CKTSGASSYEQYF
>TRBV13|NA|NA|TRBJ2-7
TGTGCCAGCAGCAACCGGGACGGAGACTACGAGCAGTACTTC
CASSNRDGDYEQYF
>TRBV28|NA|TRBD1|TRBJ2-7
TGTGCCAGCAGTTCTCCGGGACAGTCTTCCTACGAGCAGTACTTC
CASSSPGQSSYEQYF
>TRBV28|NA|TRBD1|TRBJ1-4
TGTGCCAGCAGTCTCCTGAGAGGGACAGGGGGCGCGGTACTTCGGGAAAAACTGTTTTTT
CASSLLRGTGGAVLREKLFF
>TRBV24-1|NA|TRBD1|TRBJ2-1
TGTGCCACCAGTGATTTGCCGGGACAGGGGCCCTACAATGAGCAGTTCTTC
CATSDLPGQGPYNEQFF
>TRBV21-1|NA|NA|TRBJ1-1
TGTGCCAGCAGCCTGCCGGGACAGGGGAGGACTGAAGCTTTCTTT
CASSLPGQGRTEAFF
>TRBV21-1|NA|NA|TRBJ2-7
TGTGCCAGCAGCAGCCAACTAGGGCACGCGCCCTACGAGCAGTACTTC
CASSSQLGHAPYEQYF
>TRBV11-2|NA|TRBD2|TRBJ2-2
TGTGCCAGCAGCTTAGAACCCGGGACTAGCGATGTCAGGGACACCGGGGAGCTGTTTTTT
CASSLEPGTSDVRDTGELFF
>TRBV7-9|NA|NA|TRBJ2-7
TGTGCCAGCAGTTCGATTCGGTCAGACATTTCCTACGAGCAGTACTTC
CASSSIRSDISYEQYF